Shown below are 15 T cell receptor beta chains from a single sample sequenced in a study of immune evolution from preneoplasia to lung adenocarcinoma. Sequencing was performed with immunoSEQ multiplex PCR; in TCRdb, only in-frame clones are kept and a portion is missing. The table records about 2,500 clones, roughly 80% of them present only once. Sequencing was done on a sample of FFPE adjacent normal lung tissue. These receptors were taken from a person aged 70 to 80 with lung adenocarcinoma.

V gene TRBV13 combines with J gene TRBJ1-2, with D hard to call. Deletions cut 0 bases from V and 3 bases from J, with 8 bases between. CDR1 PRHDT and CDR2 FYEKMQ come from the germline V gene (reference sequence). CDR3 length: 14 amino acids. The chain's CDR3 is CASSLGVYDYGYTF. CDR3 sequence (DNA): TGTGCCAGCAGCTTAGGGGTCTACGACTATGGCTACACCTTC.

The chain couples TRBV28 to TRBJ1-3, with 7 bases aligning to TRBD1. The CDR3 totals 16 residues. J lost 4 bases, V lost 6 bases, and 12 bases had no gene match. The germline V gene has CDR1 MDHEN and CDR2 SYDVKM. CDR3 residues: CASSSDGQDSGNTIYF. In DNA, the CDR3 is TGTGCCAGCAGCTCCGACGGACAGGACTCAGGAAACACCATATATTTT. The full variable domain, rest sourced from reference TRBV28 and TRBJ1-3, is DVKVTQSSRYLVKRTGEKVFLECVQDMDHENMFWYRQDPGLGLRLIYFSYDVKMKEKGDIPEGYSVSREKKERFSLILESASTNQTSMYLCASSSDGQDSGNTIYFGEGSWLTVV.

The gene calls are TRBV6-5 and TRBJ1-5; no definite D call. Deletions cut 6 bases from V and 5 bases from J, with 17 bases between. This CDR3 is built from 15 residues. Germline V gives CDR1 MNHEY, CDR2 SVGAGI. The CDR3 DNA reads as TGTGCCAGCAGCAAGAGGTGGACGGACGATCAGCCCCAGCATTTT. Translating it yields CASSKRWTDDQPQHF.

The genes are TRBV9 and TRBJ2-3; D possibly corresponds to TRBD1 (5 bases). The V and J ends lost 3 bases and 6 bases respectively, with 8 bases between them. The germline V gene encodes CDR1 SGDLS and CDR2 YYNGEE. The CDR3 consists of 12 residues. The CDR3 protein is CASSEGWDTQYF. The CDR3 DNA reads as TGTGCCAGCAGCGAGGGGTGGGATACGCAGTATTTT.

The chain links TRBV28 to TRBJ1-1; 7 bases agree with TRBD1. CDR1 MDHEN and CDR2 SYDVKM come from the germline V gene. With V trimmed by 2 bases and J by 9 bases, 6 bases remained unmatched. The CDR3 is 13 amino acids. CDR3 in DNA: TGTGCCAGCAGTTTAGCGACAGGGTCCCAAGCTTTCTTT. Translation: CASSLATGSQAFF.

The chain carries TRBV5-6 and TRBJ2-1, with TRBD2 matching over 15 bases. Germline assignment: CDR1 SGHDT and CDR2 YYEEEE. The trim removed 2 bases at V and 9 bases at J, leaving 6 bases unmatched. CDR3 length equals 16 residues. The CDR3 DNA is TGTGCCAGCAGCTTACGGACTAGCGGGAGGGCCGGTGAGCAGTTCTTC. Its protein is CASSLRTSGRAGEQFF.

V is TRBV6-6 and J is TRBJ1-1, with D tentatively TRBD1 (5 bases). V was clipped by 6 bases and J by 6 bases, with 20 bases between them. The CDR3 is made up of 15 amino acids. Looked up from germline, CDR1 is MNHNY and CDR2 is SVGAGI (reference sequence). The CDR3: CASSFKPGDGPEAFF. The CDR3 DNA sequence: TGTGCCAGCAGCTTTAAACCGGGGGACGGTCCTGAAGCTTTCTTT.

Judged by abundance, this clone is hyperexpanded. This chain uses TRBV5-1 with TRBJ1-4; D is unclear. The CDR3 contains 15 residues. Trimming pared 4 bases from V and 0 bases from J, leaving 10 bases between. Germline V lookup: CDR1 SGHRS, CDR2 YFSETQ. As DNA, the CDR3 is TGCGCCAGCAGCACCTCTGGTGCAACTAATGAAAAACTGTTTTTT. Its translation is CASSTSGATNEKLFF. Full variable domain (rest looked up from reference TRBV5-1 and TRBJ1-4): KAGVTQTPRYLIKTRGQQVTLSCSPISGHRSVSWYQQTPGQGLQFLFEYFSETQRNKGNFPGRFSGRQFSNSRSEMNVSTLELGDSALYLCASSTSGATNEKLFFGSGTQLSVL.

This rearrangement joins TRBV2 to TRBJ1-4, with D possibly matching TRBD1 (5 bases). Germline CDR1 SNHLY, CDR2 FYNNEI. Trimming removed 3 bases at V and 5 bases at J, with 13 bases between. The CDR3 spans 15 residues. The CDR3 sequence: CASSDRGEPNEKLFF. In DNA, the CDR3 is TGTGCCAGCAGTGATCGAGGGGAACCGAATGAAAAACTGTTTTTT.

The chain uses TRBV7-8 and TRBJ1-4; D is uncertain. The germline gives CDR1 SGHVS, CDR2 FQNEAQ. CDR3 size: 12 residues. Trimming left V 6 bases short and J 2 bases short, with 4 bases between. The CDR3 sequence: CASRGTNEKLFF. The CDR3 nucleotides read TGTGCCAGCAGGGGGACTAATGAAAAACTGTTTTTT.

The rearrangement joins TRBV7-6 to TRBJ2-2; D is perhaps TRBD2 (5 bases). In germline, CDR1 is SGHVS, CDR2 FNYEAQ. Trimming removed 5 bases from V and 5 bases from J, with 6 bases in between. CDR3 length: 12 residues. The CDR3 loop reads CASSPGTGELFF. CDR3 coding DNA: TGTGCCAGCAGCCCGGGAACCGGGGAGCTGTTTTTT.

The chain couples TRBV18 to TRBJ1-1, with D possibly TRBD1 on 5 matching bases. The CDR3 is 15 amino acids. The V end was cut by 2 bases, the J end by 1 base, with 11 bases between. CDR1 and CDR2 from the germline V gene are KGHSH and LQKENI. CDR3 in amino acids: CASSPRGTGNTEAFF. The CDR3 DNA reads as TGTGCCAGCTCACCAAGGGGAACAGGGAACACTGAAGCTTTCTTT. The full variable domain, completed using reference TRBV18 and TRBJ1-1, is NAGVMQNPRHLVRRRGQEARLRCSPMKGHSHVYWYRQLPEEGLKFMVYLQKENIIDESGMPKERFSAEFPKEGPSILRIQQVVRGDSAAYFCASSPRGTGNTEAFFGQGTRLTVV.

The chain recombines TRBV5-6 with TRBJ2-2; 8 nucleotides match TRBD2. The V gene end was trimmed by 1 base and the J gene end by 1 base; junction bases not matched to a gene: 3. CDR3 length equals 16 residues. Germline-derived CDR1 and CDR2 are SGHDT and YYEEEE. CDR3 sequence reads: CASSLPAGGNTGELFF. The CDR3 nucleotides are TGTGCCAGCAGCTTGCCGGCGGGGGGGAACACCGGGGAGCTGTTTTTT.

The chain employs TRBV28 and TRBJ2-1; TRBD2 agrees at 8 bases. The CDR3 totals 19 residues. The germline V gene has CDR1 MDHEN and CDR2 SYDVKM. With V trimmed by 2 bases and J by 1 base, 13 bases remained unmatched. The CDR3 is CASSLRGVDSGISYNEQFF. In DNA form, the CDR3 reads TGTGCCAGCAGTTTAAGGGGGGTGGATAGCGGGATTTCCTACAATGAGCAGTTCTTC.

The rearrangement links TRBV11-1 to TRBJ2-7, with no clear D. The germline V gene has CDR1 SGHAT and CDR2 FQDESV (reference sequence). V was shortened by 3 bases and J by 4 bases, with 10 bases between the two germline ends. The CDR3 spans 13 residues. The CDR3 nucleotides read TGTGCCAGCAGCTTGAAGGTTTCTTACGAGCAGTACTTC. Amino acids: CASSLKVSYEQYF. The complete variable domain, with remaining parts taken from reference TRBV11-1 and TRBJ2-7, reads EAEVAQSPRYKITEKSQAVAFWCDPISGHATLYWYRQILGQGPELLVQFQDESVVDDSQLPKDRFSAERLKGVDSTLKIQPAELGDSAMYLCASSLKVSYEQYFGPGTRLTVT.